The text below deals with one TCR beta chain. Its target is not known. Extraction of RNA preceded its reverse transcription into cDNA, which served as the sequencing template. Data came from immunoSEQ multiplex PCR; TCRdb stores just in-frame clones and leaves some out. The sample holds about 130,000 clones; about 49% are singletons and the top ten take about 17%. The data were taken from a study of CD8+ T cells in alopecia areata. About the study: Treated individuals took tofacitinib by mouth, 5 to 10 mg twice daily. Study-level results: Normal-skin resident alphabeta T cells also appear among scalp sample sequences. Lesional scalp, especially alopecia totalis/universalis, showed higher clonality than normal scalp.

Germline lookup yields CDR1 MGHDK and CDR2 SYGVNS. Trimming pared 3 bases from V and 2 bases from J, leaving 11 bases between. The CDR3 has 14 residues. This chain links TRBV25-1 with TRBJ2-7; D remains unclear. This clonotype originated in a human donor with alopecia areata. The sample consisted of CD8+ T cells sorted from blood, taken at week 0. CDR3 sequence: CASSDFRSPYEQYF. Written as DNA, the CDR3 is TGTGCCAGCAGTGACTTTCGGAGCCCCTACGAGCAGTACTTC.